Listed below are T cell receptor beta chains from one sample, sequenced in a study of cytomegalovirus exposure and HLA in healthy donors. Assay used: immunoSEQ multiplex PCR; TCRdb lists only in-frame clones, some missing. The sample lists tens of thousands of clones, about 94% occurring once. The specimen sequenced was PBMCs. The origin of the receptors is a man aged 18 to 29 in good health and CMV-seropositive. The CDR3 runs from the conserved cysteine through the conserved F or W. A D gene is named only where the DNA matches it firmly. Part of the rows lack a size; the others show once, few, many or a class for expanded clones.

CASRTTGQITGELFF | TGCGCCAGCAGGACAACGGGACAGATCACCGGGGAGCTGTTTTTT | TRBD1 | once | TRBV5-1 | 15 | TRBJ2-2
CASSVGLAGSSVKQYF | TGTGCCAGCAGCGTGGGACTAGCGGGGTCATCAGTCAAGCAGTACTTC | TRBD2 | - | TRBV7-6 | 16 | TRBJ2-7
CASSLVRGTENYGYTF | TGCGCCAGCAGCTTGGTCCGTGGGACAGAAAACTATGGCTACACCTTC | TRBD1 | - | TRBV5-1 | 16 | TRBJ1-2
CASSLQRGRTFYGYTF | TGTGCCAGCAGCCTACAAAGGGGGCGGACCTTCTATGGCTACACCTTC | TRBD1 | - | TRBV5-6 | 16 | TRBJ1-2
CATEPMVGGETQYF | TGTGCCACCGAGCCAATGGTGGGCGGGGAGACCCAGTACTTC | - | - | TRBV15 | 14 | TRBJ2-5
CASVASGVVDTGELFF | TGCGCCAGCGTAGCGTCAGGGGTGGTCGACACCGGGGAGCTGTTTTTT | - | - | TRBV5-1 | 16 | TRBJ2-2
CASSLERSTDTQYF | TGTGCCAGCAGCTTGGAGAGGAGCACAGATACGCAGTATTTT | - | - | TRBV5-8 | 14 | TRBJ2-3
CSVDTGGNTEAFF | TGCAGCGTTGATACTGGCGGGAACACTGAAGCTTTCTTT | - | - | TRBV29-1 | 13 | TRBJ1-1
CASKWREGGTDTQYF | TGTGCCAGCAAGTGGCGGGAGGGGGGCACAGATACGCAGTATTTT | TRBD2 | - | TRBV25-1 | 15 | TRBJ2-3
CASSVIQGMLDQPQHF | TGTGCCAGCAGCGTAATTCAGGGGATGTTAGATCAGCCCCAGCATTTT | - | - | TRBV7-8 | 16 | TRBJ1-5
CASSPWSPTLNNQPQHF | TGTGCCAGCAGCCCTTGGTCCCCGACTCTTAACAATCAGCCCCAGCATTTT | - | once | TRBV5-6 | 17 | TRBJ1-5
CASSRWREANVLTF | TGTGCCAGCAGCCGCTGGAGGGAGGCCAACGTCCTGACTTTC | - | - | TRBV11-2 | 14 | TRBJ2-6
CASSLQGLNTEAFF | TGTGCCAGCAGCTTACAGGGTTTGAACACTGAAGCTTTCTTT | - | - | TRBV11-2 | 14 | TRBJ1-1
CASEILNEQYF | TGTGCCAGCGAGATTTTAAACGAGCAGTACTTC | - | - | TRBV11-2 | 11 | TRBJ2-7
CSVTPGLAGGHNTDTQYF | TGCAGCGTCACCCCAGGACTAGCGGGAGGGCATAACACAGATACGCAGTATTTT | TRBD2 | - | TRBV29-1 | 18 | TRBJ2-3
CATKRGGSYEQYF | TGTGCCACCAAACGCGGAGGCTCCTACGAGCAGTACTTC | - | - | TRBV15 | 13 | TRBJ2-7
CASSSGGNTIYF | TGTGCCAGCAGCTCAGGAGGAAACACCATATATTTT | - | - | TRBV11-3 | 12 | TRBJ1-3
CASSLGSHYEQYF | TGCGCCAGCAGCTTGGGGTCACACTACGAGCAGTACTTC | - | - | TRBV5-1 | 13 | TRBJ2-7
CASSFVSGANVLTF | TGTGCCAGCTCATTCGTCTCTGGGGCCAACGTCCTGACTTTC | - | - | TRBV18 | 14 | TRBJ2-6
CASSPGTGGEQYF | TGTGCTAGCAGTCCGGGGACAGGGGGCGAGCAGTACTTC | TRBD1 | - | TRBV7-7 | 13 | TRBJ2-7
CASSPPRGTGANVLTF | TGTGCCAGCTCACCACCAAGGGGGACTGGGGCCAACGTCCTGACTTTC | - | - | TRBV18 | 16 | TRBJ2-6
CASSFYRNTEAFF | TGTGCCAGCAGTTTTTACAGGAACACTGAAGCTTTCTTT | - | once | TRBV27 | 13 | TRBJ1-1
CSCLPYNEQFF | TGCAGTTGTCTACCGTACAATGAGCAGTTCTTC | - | - | TRBV20-1 | 11 | TRBJ2-1
CAWPRGGDYGYTF | TGTGCCTGGCCCCGGGGAGGGGACTATGGCTACACCTTC | - | - | TRBV30 | 13 | TRBJ1-2
CASSEARDISYEQYF | TGTGCCAGCAGTGAAGCACGAGACATTTCCTACGAGCAGTACTTC | - | few | TRBV2 | 15 | TRBJ2-7
CASSSDLEAAKQYF | TGTGCCAGCAGTTCCGACTTGGAGGCCGCCAAGCAGTACTTC | - | - | TRBV25-1 | 14 | TRBJ2-7
CASSPMDRVGYTF | TGTGCCAGCAGCCCTATGGACAGGGTTGGCTACACCTTC | TRBD1 | - | TRBV6-1 | 13 | TRBJ1-2
CASSLGTGVYGYTF | TGTGCCAGCAGTTTAGGGACAGGAGTCTATGGCTACACCTTC | TRBD1 | - | TRBV28 | 14 | TRBJ1-2
CASSRPSGSSYNEQFF | TGTGCCAGCAGCAGACCAAGCGGAAGCTCCTACAATGAGCAGTTCTTC | - | - | TRBV6-6 | 16 | TRBJ2-1
CAISVGSGGQETQYF | TGTGCCATCAGTGTTGGTAGCGGAGGCCAAGAGACCCAGTACTTC | - | - | TRBV10-3 | 15 | TRBJ2-5
CASSFTGLVYEQYF | TGTGCCAGCAGTTTTACGGGACTAGTCTACGAGCAGTACTTC | TRBD2 | - | TRBV6-5 | 14 | TRBJ2-7
CASKSDRGDETQYF | TGTGCCAGCAAGTCGGATCGGGGGGATGAGACCCAGTACTTC | TRBD2 | - | TRBV2 | 14 | TRBJ2-5
CASSLEAGDKNEQFF | TGTGCCAGCAGCTTAGAAGCGGGAGATAAGAATGAGCAGTTCTTC | TRBD2 | - | TRBV7-6 | 15 | TRBJ2-1
CASSVFGGEQFF | TGTGCCAGCAGCGTATTTGGAGGGGAGCAGTTCTTC | - | - | TRBV9 | 12 | TRBJ2-1
CSVEKYSGRREGTEAFF | TGCAGCGTTGAGAAGTATTCGGGCCGGAGGGAAGGCACTGAAGCTTTCTTT | - | - | TRBV29-1 | 17 | TRBJ1-1
CASSPSSGEGEQFF | TGCGCCAGCAGCCCAAGTAGCGGGGAGGGGGAGCAGTTCTTC | TRBD2 | - | TRBV5-1 | 14 | TRBJ2-1
CASSQEAGSGANVLTF | TGTGCCAGCAGCCAAGAGGCAGGGTCCGGGGCCAACGTCCTGACTTTC | - | - | TRBV4-2 | 16 | TRBJ2-6
CASSRGQRSSGNTIYF | TGTGCCAGCAGCCGGGGACAGAGAAGCTCTGGAAACACCATATATTTT | TRBD1 | - | TRBV5-8 | 16 | TRBJ1-3
CAISHPNRGLTDTQYF | TGTGCCATCAGTCATCCAAACAGGGGTTTGACAGATACGCAGTATTTT | TRBD1 | - | TRBV10-3 | 16 | TRBJ2-3
CASSRGGLAGAPEQFF | TGCGCCAGCAGCCGTGGGGGGCTAGCGGGAGCCCCTGAGCAGTTCTTC | TRBD2 | - | TRBV5-1 | 16 | TRBJ2-1
CASSQWGLYNIQYF | TGTGCCAGCAGCCAGTGGGGACTATACAACATTCAGTACTTC | TRBD2 | - | TRBV14 | 14 | TRBJ2-4